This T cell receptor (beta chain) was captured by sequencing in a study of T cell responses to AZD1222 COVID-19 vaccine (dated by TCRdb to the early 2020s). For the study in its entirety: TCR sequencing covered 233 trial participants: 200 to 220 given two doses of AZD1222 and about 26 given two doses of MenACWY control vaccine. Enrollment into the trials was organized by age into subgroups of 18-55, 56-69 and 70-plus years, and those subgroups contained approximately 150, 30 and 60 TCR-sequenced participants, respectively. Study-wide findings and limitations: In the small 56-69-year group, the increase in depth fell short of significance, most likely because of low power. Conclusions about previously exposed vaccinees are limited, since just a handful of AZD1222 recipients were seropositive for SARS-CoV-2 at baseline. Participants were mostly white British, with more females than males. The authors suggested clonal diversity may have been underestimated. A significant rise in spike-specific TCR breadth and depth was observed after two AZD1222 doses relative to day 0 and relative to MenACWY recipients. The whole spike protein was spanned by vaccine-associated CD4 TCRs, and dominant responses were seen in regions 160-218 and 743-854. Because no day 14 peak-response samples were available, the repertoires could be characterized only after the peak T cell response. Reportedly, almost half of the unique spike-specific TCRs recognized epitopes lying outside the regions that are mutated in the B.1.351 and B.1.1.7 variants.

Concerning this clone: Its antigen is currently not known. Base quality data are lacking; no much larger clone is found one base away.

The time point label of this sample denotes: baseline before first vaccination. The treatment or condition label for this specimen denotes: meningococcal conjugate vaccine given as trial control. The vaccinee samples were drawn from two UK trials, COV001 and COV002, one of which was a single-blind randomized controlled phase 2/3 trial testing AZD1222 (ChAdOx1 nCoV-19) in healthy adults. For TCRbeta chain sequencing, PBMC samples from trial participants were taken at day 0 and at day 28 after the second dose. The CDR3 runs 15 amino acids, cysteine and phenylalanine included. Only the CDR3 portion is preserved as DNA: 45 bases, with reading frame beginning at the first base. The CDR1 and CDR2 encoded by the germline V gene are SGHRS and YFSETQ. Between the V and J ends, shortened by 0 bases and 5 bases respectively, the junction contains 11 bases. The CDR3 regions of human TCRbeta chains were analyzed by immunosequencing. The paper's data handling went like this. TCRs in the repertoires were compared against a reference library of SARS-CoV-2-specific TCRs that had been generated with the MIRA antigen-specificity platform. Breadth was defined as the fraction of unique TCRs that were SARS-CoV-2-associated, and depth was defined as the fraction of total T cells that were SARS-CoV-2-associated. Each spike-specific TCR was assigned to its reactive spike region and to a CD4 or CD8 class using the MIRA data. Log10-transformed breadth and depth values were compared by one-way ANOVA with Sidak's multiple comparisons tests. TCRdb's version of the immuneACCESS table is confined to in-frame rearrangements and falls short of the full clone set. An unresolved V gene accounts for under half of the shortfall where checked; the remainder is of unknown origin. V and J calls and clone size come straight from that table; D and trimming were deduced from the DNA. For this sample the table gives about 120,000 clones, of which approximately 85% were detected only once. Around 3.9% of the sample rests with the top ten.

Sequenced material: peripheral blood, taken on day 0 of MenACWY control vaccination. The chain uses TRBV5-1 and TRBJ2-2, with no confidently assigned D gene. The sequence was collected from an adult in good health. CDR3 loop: CASSLGLSSTGELFF. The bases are TGCGCCAGCAGCTTGGGACTCTCTAGTACCGGGGAGCTGTTTTTT.